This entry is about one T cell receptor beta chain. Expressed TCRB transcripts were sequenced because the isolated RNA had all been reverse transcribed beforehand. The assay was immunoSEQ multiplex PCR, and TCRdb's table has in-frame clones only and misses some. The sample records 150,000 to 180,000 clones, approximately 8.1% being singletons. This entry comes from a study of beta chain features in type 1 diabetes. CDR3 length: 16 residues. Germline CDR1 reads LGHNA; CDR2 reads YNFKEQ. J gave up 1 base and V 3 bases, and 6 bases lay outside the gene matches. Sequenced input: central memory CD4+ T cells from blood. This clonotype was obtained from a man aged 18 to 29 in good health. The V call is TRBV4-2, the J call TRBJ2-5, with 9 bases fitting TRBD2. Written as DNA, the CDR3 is TGTGCCAGCAGCCAGAGAGCGGGAGGAAGCCAAGAGACCCAGTACTTC. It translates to CASSQRAGGSQETQYF.